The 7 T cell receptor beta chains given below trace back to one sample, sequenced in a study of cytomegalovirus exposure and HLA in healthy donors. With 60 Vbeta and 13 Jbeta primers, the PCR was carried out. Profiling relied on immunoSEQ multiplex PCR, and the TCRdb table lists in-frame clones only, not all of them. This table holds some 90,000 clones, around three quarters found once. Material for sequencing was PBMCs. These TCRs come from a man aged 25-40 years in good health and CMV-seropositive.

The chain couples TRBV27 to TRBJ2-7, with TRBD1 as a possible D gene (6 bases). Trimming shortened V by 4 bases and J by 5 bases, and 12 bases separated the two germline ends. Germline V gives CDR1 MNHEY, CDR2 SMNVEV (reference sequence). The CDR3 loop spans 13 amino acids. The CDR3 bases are TGTGCCAGCAGTTCTAGGGGGTTGGACGAGCAGTACTTC. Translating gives CASSSRGLDEQYF.

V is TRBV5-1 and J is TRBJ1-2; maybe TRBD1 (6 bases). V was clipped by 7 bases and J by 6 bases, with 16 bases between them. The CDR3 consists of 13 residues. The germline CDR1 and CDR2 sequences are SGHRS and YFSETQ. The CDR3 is CASAVQAGDGYTF. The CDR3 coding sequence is TGCGCCAGCGCCGTTCAGGCAGGGGATGGCTACACCTTC.

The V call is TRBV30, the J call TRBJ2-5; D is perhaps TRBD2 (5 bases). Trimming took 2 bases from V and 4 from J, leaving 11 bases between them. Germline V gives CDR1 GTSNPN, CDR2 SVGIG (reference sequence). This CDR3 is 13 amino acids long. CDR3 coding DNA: TGTGCCTGGAGTATCGGGAATGGAGAGACCCAGTACTTC. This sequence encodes CAWSIGNGETQYF.

This chain's CDR3 is CASSLSASEQYF. CDR3 nucleotides: TGTGCCAGCAGCCTCTCGGCTAGCGAGCAGTACTTC. The chain links TRBV5-6 to TRBJ2-7; D call uncertain. CDR3 length: 12 amino acids. V was shortened by 4 bases and J by 6 bases, with 11 bases between the two germline ends. In germline, CDR1 is SGHDT, CDR2 YYEEEE.

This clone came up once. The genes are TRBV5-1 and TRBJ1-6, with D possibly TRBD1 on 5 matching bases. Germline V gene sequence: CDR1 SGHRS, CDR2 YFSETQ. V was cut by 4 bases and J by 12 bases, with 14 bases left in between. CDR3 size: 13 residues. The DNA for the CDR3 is TGCGCCAGCAGCCCCATGGGGGGTGGACCCCTCCACTTT. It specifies CASSPMGGGPLHF. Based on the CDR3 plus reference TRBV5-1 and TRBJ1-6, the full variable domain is KAGVTQTPRYLIKTRGQQVTLSCSPISGHRSVSWYQQTPGQGLQFLFEYFSETQRNKGNFPGRFSGRQFSNSRSEMNVSTLELGDSALYLCASSPMGGGPLHFGNGTRLTVT.

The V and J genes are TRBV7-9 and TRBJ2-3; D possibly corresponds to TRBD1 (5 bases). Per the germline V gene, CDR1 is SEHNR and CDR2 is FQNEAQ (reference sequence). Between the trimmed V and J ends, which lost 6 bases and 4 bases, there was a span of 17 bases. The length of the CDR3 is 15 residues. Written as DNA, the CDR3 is TGTGCCAGCAGGCCCCCTACGCAGGGTGCAGATACGCAGTATTTT. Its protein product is CASRPPTQGADTQYF. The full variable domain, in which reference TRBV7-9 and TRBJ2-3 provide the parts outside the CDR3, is DTGVSQNPRHKITKRGQNVTFRCDPISEHNRLYWYRQTLGQGPEFLTYFQNEAQLEKSRLLSDRFSAERPKGSFSTLEIQRTEQGDSAMYLCASRPPTQGADTQYFGPGTRLTVL.

This chain's CDR3 is CASQIDRESSNTEAFF. The CDR3 nucleotides are TGTGCCAGCCAGATCGACAGGGAAAGTTCGAACACTGAAGCTTTCTTT. This chain joins TRBV19 and TRBJ1-1; 7 nucleotides line up with TRBD1. V lost 9 bases to trimming and J lost 1 base; unmatched junction nucleotides: 14. Germline CDR1 reads LNHDA; CDR2 reads SQIVND (reference sequence). The CDR3 contains 16 residues.